This T cell receptor beta chain is drawn from a study of T cell responses to AZD1222 COVID-19 vaccine. This CDR3 has 14 residues. The V and J ends lost 5 bases and 8 bases respectively, with 18 bases between them. Germline V lookup: CDR1 SGHVS, CDR2 FNYEAQ. The table came from immunoSEQ multiplex PCR; TCRdb's copy has only in-frame clones and leaves some out. The sample holds over 120,000 clones, 70% to 90% seen once. The input for sequencing was peripheral blood, taken 28 days after the second AZD1222 dose. This clonotype originated in an adult who received the AZD1222 COVID-19 vaccine. The gene calls are TRBV7-6 and TRBJ1-2; TRBD1 is a possible D gene (5 bases). The CDR3 nucleotides read TGTGCCAGCAGCCTTATGCCCCAGGGAGAGGGCTACACCTTC. Translated, it gives CASSLMPQGEGYTF.